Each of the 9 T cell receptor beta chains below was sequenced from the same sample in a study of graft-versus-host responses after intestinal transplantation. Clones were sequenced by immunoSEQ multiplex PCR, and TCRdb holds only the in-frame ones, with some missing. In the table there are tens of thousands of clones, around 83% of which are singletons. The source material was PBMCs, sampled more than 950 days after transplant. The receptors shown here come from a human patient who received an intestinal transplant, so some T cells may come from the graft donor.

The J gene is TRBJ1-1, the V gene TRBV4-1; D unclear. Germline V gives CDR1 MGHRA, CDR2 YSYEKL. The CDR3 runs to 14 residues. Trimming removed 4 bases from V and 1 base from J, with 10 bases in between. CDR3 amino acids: CASSPRAGNTEAFF. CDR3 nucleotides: TGCGCCAGCAGCCCACGGGCAGGGAACACTGAAGCTTTCTTT.

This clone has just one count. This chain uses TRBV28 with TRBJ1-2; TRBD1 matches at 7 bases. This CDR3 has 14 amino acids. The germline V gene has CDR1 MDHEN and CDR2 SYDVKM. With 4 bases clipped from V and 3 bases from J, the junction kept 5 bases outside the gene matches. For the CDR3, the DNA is TGTGCCAGCAGTTCGACAGGGTCAGACTATGGCTACACCTTC. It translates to CASSSTGSDYGYTF.

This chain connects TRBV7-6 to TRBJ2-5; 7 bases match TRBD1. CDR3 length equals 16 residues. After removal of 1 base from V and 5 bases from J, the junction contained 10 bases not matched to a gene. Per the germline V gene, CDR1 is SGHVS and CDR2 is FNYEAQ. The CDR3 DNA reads TGTGCCAGCAGCTTAGGAAGGACAGGTGAATTGGAGACCCAGTACTTC. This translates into CASSLGRTGELETQYF.

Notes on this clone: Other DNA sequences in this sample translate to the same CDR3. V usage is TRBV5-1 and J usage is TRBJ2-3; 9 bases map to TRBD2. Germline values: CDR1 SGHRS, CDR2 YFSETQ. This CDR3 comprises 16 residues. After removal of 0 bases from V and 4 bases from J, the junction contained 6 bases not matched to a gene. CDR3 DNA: TGCGCCAGCAGCTTGGCCGGGCGGGGGGGTCCAGATACGCAGTATTTT. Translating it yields CASSLAGRGGPDTQYF.

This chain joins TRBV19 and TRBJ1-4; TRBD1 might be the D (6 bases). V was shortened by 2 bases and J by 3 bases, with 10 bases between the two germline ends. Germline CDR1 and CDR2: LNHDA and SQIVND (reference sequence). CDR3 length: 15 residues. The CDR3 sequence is CASSIQGHSNEKLFF. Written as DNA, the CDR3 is TGTGCCAGTAGTATACAGGGGCATTCTAATGAAAAACTGTTTTTT.

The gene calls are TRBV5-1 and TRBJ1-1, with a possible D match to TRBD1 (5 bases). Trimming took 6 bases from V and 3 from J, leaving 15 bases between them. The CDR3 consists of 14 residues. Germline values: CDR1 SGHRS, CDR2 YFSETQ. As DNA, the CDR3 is TGCGCCAGCACCTGGGGGTCTCTTGACACTGAAGCTTTCTTT. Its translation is CASTWGSLDTEAFF.

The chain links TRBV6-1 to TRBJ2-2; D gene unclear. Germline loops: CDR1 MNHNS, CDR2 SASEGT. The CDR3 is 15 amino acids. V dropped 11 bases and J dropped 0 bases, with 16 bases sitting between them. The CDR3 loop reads CAAARSRTNTGELFF. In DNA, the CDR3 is TGTGCCGCGGCGAGGAGCCGAACGAACACCGGGGAGCTGTTTTTT.

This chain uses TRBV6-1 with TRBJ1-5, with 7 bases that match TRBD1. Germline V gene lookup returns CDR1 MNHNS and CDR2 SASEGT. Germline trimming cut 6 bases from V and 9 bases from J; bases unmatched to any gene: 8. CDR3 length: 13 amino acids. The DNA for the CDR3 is TGTGCCAGCAGCGCGACAGGGAGGGTGCCCCAGCATTTT. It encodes CASSATGRVPQHF.

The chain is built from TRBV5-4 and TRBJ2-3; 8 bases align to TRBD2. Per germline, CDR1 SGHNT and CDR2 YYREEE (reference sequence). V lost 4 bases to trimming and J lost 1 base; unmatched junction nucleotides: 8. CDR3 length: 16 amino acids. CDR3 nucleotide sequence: TGTGCCAGCAGCCCCGGAACTAGCGGTGGCACAGATACGCAGTATTTT. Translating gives CASSPGTSGGTDTQYF.